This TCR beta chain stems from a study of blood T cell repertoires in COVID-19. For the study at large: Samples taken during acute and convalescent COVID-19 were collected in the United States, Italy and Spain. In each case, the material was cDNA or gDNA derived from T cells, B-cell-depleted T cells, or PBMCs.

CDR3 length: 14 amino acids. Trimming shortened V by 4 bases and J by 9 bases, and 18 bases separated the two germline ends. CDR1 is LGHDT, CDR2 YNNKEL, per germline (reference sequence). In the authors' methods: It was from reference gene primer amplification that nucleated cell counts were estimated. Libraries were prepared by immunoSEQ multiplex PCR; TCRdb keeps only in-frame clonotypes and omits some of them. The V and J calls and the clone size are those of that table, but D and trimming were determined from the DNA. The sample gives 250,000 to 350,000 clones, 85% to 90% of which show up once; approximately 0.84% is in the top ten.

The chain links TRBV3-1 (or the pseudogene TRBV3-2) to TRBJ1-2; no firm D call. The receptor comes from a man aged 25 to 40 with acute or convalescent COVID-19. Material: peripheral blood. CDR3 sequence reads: CASSPLGGPNSYTF. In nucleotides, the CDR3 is TGTGCCAGCAGCCCACTGGGAGGGCCAAATAGCTACACCTTC.